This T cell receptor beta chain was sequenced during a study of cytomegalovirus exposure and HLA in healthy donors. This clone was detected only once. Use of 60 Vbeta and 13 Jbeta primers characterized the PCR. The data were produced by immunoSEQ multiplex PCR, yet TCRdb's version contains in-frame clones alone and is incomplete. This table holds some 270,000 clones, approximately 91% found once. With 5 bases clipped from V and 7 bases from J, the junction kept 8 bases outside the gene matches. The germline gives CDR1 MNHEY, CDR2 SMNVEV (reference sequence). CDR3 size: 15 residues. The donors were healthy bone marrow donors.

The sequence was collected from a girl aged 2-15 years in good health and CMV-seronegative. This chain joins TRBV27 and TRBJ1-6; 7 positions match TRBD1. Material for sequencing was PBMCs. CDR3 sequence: CASSTTGGQNSPLHF. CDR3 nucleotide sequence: TGTGCCAGCAGTACGACCGGGGGACAGAATTCACCCCTCCACTTT.